This passage covers 14 T cell receptor beta chains from one sample sequenced in a study of shared T cell receptors in the human thymus. Clones were read by immunoSEQ multiplex PCR, and TCRdb kept only the in-frame ones, dropping some. The sample consists of 650,000 to 950,000 clones, over 75% of them appearing once. This same sample was also part of a study on human thymus T cells.

The material sequenced was thymocytes. These receptors came from a girl less than two years old with a congenital heart defect.

The chain links TRBV9 to TRBJ2-7; 8 bases match TRBD1. This CDR3 is built from 14 residues. CDR1 and CDR2 from the germline V gene are SGDLS and YYNGEE. V shed 0 bases, J shed 4 bases, and the junction held 3 bases outside the gene matches. This CDR3 is CASSVEDRAYEQYF. In nucleotides, the CDR3 is TGTGCCAGCAGCGTAGAGGACAGGGCATACGAGCAGTACTTC.

This rearrangement joins TRBV6-1 to TRBJ2-7; tentative D call: TRBD2 (5 bases). The V end lost 3 bases, the J end lost 0 bases, and 15 bases lay between the germline ends. Germline CDR1 MNHNS, CDR2 SASEGT. The CDR3 extends over 16 amino acids. The CDR3 protein is CASSEYDSRDSYEQYF. The CDR3 coding sequence is TGTGCCAGCAGTGAGTACGATTCCCGGGACTCCTACGAGCAGTACTTC.

This sequence joins TRBV5-4 and TRBJ1-2; no definite D call. The CDR3 consists of 15 residues. Trimming left V 1 base short and J 0 bases short, with 10 bases between. Germline loops: CDR1 SGHNT, CDR2 YYREEE (reference sequence). The CDR3 region is CASSLPGGSNYGYTF. In DNA, the CDR3 is TGTGCCAGCAGCTTGCCAGGAGGATCTAACTATGGCTACACCTTC. Drawing the rest from reference TRBV5-4 and TRBJ1-2, the complete variable domain is ETGVTQSPTHLIKTRGQQVTLRCSSQSGHNTVSWYQQALGQGPQFIFQYYREEENGRGNFPPRFSGLQFPNYSSELNVNALELDDSALYLCASSLPGGSNYGYTFGSGTRLTVV.

The rearrangement links TRBV5-5 to TRBJ2-7; D is unclear. The V and J ends lost 1 base and 6 bases respectively, with 11 bases between them. The CDR3 length is 13 residues. Per germline, CDR1 SGHKS and CDR2 YYEKEE (reference sequence). The CDR3 is CASSLKTPSEQYF. CDR3 in DNA: TGTGCCAGCAGCTTGAAGACTCCCAGCGAGCAGTACTTC.

The genes are TRBV5-1 and TRBJ1-3; 9 bases match TRBD1. CDR1 is SGHRS, CDR2 YFSETQ, per germline. V lost 7 bases and J lost 14; bases outside the gene matches: 16. CDR3 length equals 14 residues. CDR3 sequence: CASLKGQGRDPLYF. DNA of the CDR3: TGCGCCAGCCTAAAAGGACAGGGGAGAGACCCATTATATTTT.

The rearrangement uses TRBV4-1 and TRBJ1-1; D might be TRBD1 (6 bases). CDR3 length: 14 residues. Germline V lookup: CDR1 MGHRA, CDR2 YSYEKL. Trimming removed 4 bases from V and 8 bases from J, with 17 bases in between. The CDR3 DNA reads as TGCGCCAGCAGCCCACCGGGGGGGGGCTCAGAAGCTTTCTTT. It encodes CASSPPGGGSEAFF.

V and J are TRBV5-4 and TRBJ1-1; possibly TRBD1 for D (6 bases). Germline loops: CDR1 SGHNT, CDR2 YYREEE (reference sequence). The CDR3 totals 15 residues. Trimming took off 4 bases at V and 5 bases at J, with 18 bases between the two ends. CDR3 loop: CASSGGQLERTEAFF. For the CDR3, the DNA is TGTGCCAGCAGCGGGGGACAACTGGAAAGGACTGAAGCTTTCTTT.

This clone showed up just a few times. The V call is TRBV27, the J call TRBJ1-5; D not resolved. Trimming stripped 8 bases from V and 3 bases from J, with 17 bases between. There are 15 residues in the CDR3. Germline-derived CDR1 and CDR2 are MNHEY and SMNVEV (reference sequence). CDR3 nucleotides: TGTGCCAGCCGGTTTAGAGGAGGATCCAATCAGCCCCAGCATTTT. It yields the protein CASRFRGGSNQPQHF.

This rearrangement joins TRBV6-4 to TRBJ1-2, with D possibly TRBD1 on 6 matching bases. V lost 3 bases, J lost 5 bases, and 19 bases lay in between. Germline assignment: CDR1 MRHNA and CDR2 SNTAGT. The CDR3 runs 16 residues. The CDR3 DNA reads as TGTGCCAGCAGTGAGGTCTCGGGGGGGCGATCTTATGGCTACACCTTC. It is translated as CASSEVSGGRSYGYTF.

This clone was counted a few times. The V gene is TRBV6-5, the J gene TRBJ1-2; tentative D call: TRBD1 (5 bases). Deletions cut 6 bases from V and 8 bases from J, with 22 bases between. The CDR3 has 15 amino acids. The germline V gene has CDR1 MNHEY and CDR2 SVGAGI. The CDR3 bases are TGTGCCAGCAGATACGGAACAGGCGACCTTGTGGGCTACACCTTC. Translated: CASRYGTGDLVGYTF.

The chain has TRBV9 and TRBJ2-1, with unresolved D. V was trimmed by 2 bases and J by 7 bases, leaving 10 bases between them. Germline V gene data show CDR1 as SGDLS and CDR2 as YYNGEE. The CDR3 is 13 amino acids. CDR3 protein: CASSVSKRNEQFF. As DNA, the CDR3 is TGTGCCAGCAGCGTGTCTAAGAGGAATGAGCAGTTCTTC.

This clone was observed a handful of times. The sample has other DNA sequences that encode this CDR3 too. The chain joins TRBV5-1 to TRBJ2-6; D is uncertain. The CDR3 sequence is 19 residues long. Trimming stripped 2 bases from V and 0 bases from J, with 18 bases between. Germline lookup yields CDR1 SGHRS and CDR2 YFSETQ. CDR3 amino acids: CASSLDTKMISSGANVLTF. Written as DNA, the CDR3 is TGCGCCAGCAGCTTAGACACAAAGATGATATCCTCTGGGGCCAACGTCCTGACTTTC.

CDR3 sequence (DNA): TGTGCCAGCAGCTCTAGACTAGCGCCCCGGAAGGCTTGCTCCTACAATGAGCAGTTCTTC. Residues: CASSSRLAPRKACSYNEQFF. The chain has TRBV7-6 and TRBJ2-1, with 8 bases lining up with TRBD2. With V trimmed by 4 bases and J by 0 bases, 17 bases remained unmatched. The CDR3 is 20 residues long. The germline V gene has CDR1 SGHVS and CDR2 FNYEAQ.

A remark on this clone: As the CDR3 is not closed by the conserved phenylalanine or tryptophan, this likely results from a read error. The limits of the CDR3 on the DNA are not certain, so only TCRdb's listed CDR3 is given. This sequence joins TRBV7-9 and TRBJ1-1. Germline V gene lookup returns CDR1 SEHNR and CDR2 FQNEAQ (reference sequence). The CDR3 is 12 residues long, counting both termini. The chain's CDR3 is CASSSNPSGPLS.